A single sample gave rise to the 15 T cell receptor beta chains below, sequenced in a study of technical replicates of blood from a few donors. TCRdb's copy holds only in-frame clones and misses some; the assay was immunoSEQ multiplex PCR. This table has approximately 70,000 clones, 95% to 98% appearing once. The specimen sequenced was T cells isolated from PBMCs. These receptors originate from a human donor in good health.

CDR3 sequence: CSARTLGKLFF. For the CDR3, the DNA is TGCAGTGCTAGGACCCTAGGAAAACTGTTTTTT. The chain is built from TRBV20-1 and TRBJ1-4; D call uncertain. Germline CDR1 is DFQATT and CDR2 is SNEGSKA (reference sequence). This CDR3 comprises 11 residues. V dropped 3 bases and J dropped 10 bases, with 9 bases sitting between them.

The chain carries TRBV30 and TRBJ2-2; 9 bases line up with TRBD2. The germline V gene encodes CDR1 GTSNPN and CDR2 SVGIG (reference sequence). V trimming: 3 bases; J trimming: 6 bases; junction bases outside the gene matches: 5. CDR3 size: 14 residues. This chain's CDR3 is CAWRGGRAPGELFF. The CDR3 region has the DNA TGTGCCTGGAGGGGCGGGAGGGCTCCCGGGGAGCTGTTTTTT.

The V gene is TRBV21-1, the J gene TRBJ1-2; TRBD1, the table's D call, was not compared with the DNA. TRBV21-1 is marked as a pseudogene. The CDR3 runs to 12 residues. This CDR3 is CASSGQNYGYTF. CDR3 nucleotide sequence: TGTGCCAGCAGCGGACAGAACTATGGCTACACCTTC.

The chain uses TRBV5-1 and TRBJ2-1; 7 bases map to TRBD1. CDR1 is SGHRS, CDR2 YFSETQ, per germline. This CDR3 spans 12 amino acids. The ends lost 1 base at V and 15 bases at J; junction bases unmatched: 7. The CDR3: CASSLPGQVLFF. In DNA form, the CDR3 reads TGCGCCAGCAGCTTGCCCGGACAGGTGCTGTTCTTC.

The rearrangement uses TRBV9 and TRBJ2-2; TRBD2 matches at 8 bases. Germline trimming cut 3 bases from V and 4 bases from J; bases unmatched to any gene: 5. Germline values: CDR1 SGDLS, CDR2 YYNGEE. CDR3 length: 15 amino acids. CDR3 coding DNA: TGTGCCAGCAGCGAAGCGGGAGTCAGCACCGGGGAGCTGTTTTTT. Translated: CASSEAGVSTGELFF.

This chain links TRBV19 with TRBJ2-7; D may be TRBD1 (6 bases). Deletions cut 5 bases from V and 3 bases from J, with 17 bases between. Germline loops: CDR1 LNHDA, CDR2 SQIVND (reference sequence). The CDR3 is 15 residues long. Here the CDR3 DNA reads TGTGCCAGTAGTTCTGGGACAACCCCCTACTACGAGCAGTACTTC. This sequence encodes CASSSGTTPYYEQYF.

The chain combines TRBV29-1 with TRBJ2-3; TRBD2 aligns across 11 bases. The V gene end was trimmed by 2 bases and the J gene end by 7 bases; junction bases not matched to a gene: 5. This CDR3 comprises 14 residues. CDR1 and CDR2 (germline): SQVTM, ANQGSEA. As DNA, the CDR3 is TGCAGCGTTGAAACTAGCGGGAGTGGGTATACGCAGTATTTT. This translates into CSVETSGSGYTQYF.

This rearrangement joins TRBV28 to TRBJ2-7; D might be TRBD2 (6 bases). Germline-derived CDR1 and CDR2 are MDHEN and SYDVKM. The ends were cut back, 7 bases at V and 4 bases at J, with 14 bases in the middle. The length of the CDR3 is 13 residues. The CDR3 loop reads CASNWGVGYEQYF. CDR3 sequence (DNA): TGTGCCAGCAATTGGGGGGTAGGGTACGAGCAGTACTTC.

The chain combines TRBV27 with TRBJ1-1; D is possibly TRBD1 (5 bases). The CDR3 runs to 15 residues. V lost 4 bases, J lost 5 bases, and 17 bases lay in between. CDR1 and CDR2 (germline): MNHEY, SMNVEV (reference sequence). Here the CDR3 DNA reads TGTGCCAGCAGTTCCCCCTTATCAGGGAAGACTGAAGCTTTCTTT. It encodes CASSSPLSGKTEAFF.

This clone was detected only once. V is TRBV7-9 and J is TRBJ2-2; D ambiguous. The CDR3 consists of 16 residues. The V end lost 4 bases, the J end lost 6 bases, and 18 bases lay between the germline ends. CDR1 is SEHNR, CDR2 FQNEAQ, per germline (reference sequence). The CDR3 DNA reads TGTGCCAGCAGCTCGAGCATCGTCCTCCTCCCCGGGGAGCTGTTTTTT. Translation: CASSSSIVLLPGELFF.

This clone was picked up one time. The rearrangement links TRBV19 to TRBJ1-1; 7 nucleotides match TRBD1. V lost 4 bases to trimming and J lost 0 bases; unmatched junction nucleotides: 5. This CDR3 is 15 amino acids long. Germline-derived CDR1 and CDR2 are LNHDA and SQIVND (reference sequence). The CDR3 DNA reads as TGTGCCAGTAGTACTCCCGGGACAGTGAACACTGAAGCTTTCTTT. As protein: CASSTPGTVNTEAFF.

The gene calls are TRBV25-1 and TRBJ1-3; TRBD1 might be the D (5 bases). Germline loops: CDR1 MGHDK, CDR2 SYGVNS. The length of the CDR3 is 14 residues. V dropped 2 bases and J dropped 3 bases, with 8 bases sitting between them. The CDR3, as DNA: TGTGCCAGCAGTGAAGCCGGGGGTGGAAACACCATATATTTT. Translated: CASSEAGGGNTIYF.

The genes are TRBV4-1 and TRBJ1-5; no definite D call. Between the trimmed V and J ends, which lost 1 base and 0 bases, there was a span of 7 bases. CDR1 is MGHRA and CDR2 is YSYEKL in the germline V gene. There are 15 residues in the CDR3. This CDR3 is CASSQVGFSNQPQHF. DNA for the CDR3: TGCGCCAGCAGCCAAGTCGGGTTTAGCAATCAGCCCCAGCATTTT.

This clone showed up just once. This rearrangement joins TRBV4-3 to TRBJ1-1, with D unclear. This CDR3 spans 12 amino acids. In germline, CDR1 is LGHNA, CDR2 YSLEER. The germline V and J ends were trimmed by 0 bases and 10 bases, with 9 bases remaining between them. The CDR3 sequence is CASSQDRVRAFF. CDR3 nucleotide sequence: TGCGCCAGCAGCCAAGATCGGGTCCGAGCTTTCTTT.

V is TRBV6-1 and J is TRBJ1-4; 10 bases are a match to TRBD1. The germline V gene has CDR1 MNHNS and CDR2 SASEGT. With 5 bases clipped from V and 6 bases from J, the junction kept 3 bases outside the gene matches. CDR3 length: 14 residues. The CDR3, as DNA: TGTGCCAGCAGTCCGGGACAGGGGTATGAAAAACTGTTTTTT. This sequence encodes CASSPGQGYEKLFF.